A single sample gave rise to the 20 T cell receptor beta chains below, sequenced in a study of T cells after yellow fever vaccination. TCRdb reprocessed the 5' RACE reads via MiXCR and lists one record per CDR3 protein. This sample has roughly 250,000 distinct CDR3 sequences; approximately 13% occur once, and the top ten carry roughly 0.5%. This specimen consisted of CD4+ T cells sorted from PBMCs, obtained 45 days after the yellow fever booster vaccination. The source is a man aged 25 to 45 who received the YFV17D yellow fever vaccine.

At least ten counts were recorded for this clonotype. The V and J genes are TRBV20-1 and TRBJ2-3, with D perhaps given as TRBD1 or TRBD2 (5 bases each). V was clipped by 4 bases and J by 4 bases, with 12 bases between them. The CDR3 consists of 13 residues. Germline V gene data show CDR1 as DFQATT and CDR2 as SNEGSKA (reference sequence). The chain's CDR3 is CSATGPGADTQYF. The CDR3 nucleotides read TGCAGTGCTACGGGACCCGGCGCAGATACGCAGTATTTT.

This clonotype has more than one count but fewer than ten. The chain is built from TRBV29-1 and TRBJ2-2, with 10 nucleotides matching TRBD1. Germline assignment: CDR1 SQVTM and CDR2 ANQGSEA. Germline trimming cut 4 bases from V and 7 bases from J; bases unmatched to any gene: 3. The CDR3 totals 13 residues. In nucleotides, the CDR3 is TGCAGCGTTGTGGGACAGGGGTACGGGGAGCTGTTTTTT. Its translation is CSVVGQGYGELFF.

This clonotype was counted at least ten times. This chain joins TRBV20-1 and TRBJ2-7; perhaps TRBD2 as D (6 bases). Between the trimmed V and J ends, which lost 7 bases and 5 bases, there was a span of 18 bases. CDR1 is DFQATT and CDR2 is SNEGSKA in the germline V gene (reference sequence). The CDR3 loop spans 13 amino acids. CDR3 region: CSGLGDWTNEQYF. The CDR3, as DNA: TGCAGTGGTTTGGGGGACTGGACCAACGAGCAGTACTTC.

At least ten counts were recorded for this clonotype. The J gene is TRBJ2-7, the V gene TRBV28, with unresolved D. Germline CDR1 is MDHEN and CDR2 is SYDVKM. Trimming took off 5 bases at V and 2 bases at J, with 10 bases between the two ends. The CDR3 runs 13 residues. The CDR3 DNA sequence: TGTGCCAGCAGTCCGACTGGGCCCTACGAGCAGTACTTC. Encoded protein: CASSPTGPYEQYF. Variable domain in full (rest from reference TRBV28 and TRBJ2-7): DVKVTQSSRYLVKRTGEKVFLECVQDMDHENMFWYRQDPGLGLRLIYFSYDVKMKEKGDIPEGYSVSREKKERFSLILESASTNQTSMYLCASSPTGPYEQYFGPGTRLTVT.

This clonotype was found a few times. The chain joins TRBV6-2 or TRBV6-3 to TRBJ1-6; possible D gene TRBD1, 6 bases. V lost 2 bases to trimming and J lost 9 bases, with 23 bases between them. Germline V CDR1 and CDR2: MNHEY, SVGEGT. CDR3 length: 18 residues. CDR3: CASSYRPTGLGAGSPLHF. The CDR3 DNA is TGTGCCAGCAGTTACCGACCGACAGGCCTTGGGGCCGGTTCACCCCTCCACTTT.

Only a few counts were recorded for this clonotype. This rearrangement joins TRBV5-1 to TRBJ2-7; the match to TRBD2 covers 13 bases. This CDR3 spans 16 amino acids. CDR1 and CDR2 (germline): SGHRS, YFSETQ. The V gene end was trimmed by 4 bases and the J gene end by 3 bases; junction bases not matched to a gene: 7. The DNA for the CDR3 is TGCGCCAGCAGCCCCCGGACTAGCGGGAGCTACTACGAGCAGTACTTC. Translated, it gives CASSPRTSGSYYEQYF.

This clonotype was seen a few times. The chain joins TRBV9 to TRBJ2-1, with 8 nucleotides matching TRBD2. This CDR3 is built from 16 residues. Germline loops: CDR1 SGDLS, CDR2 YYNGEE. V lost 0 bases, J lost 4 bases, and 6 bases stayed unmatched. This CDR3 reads CASSVGNGRGYNEQFF. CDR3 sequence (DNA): TGTGCCAGCAGCGTAGGCAACGGGAGGGGATACAATGAGCAGTTCTTC.

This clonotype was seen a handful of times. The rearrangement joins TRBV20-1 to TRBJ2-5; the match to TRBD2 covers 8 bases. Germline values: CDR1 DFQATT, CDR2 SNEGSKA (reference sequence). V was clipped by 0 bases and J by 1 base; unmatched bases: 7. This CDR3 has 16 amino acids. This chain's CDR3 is CSARDRGTSVQETQYF. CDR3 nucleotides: TGCAGTGCTAGAGATAGAGGGACTAGTGTCCAAGAGACCCAGTACTTC.

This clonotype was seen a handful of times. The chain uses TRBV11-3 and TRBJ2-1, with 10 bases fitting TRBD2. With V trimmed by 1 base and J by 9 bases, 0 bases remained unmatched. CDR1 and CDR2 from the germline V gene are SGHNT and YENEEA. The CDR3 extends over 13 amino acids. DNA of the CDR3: TGTGCCAGCAGCTTAGGACTAGCGGGTGAGCAGTTCTTC. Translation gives CASSLGLAGEQFF.

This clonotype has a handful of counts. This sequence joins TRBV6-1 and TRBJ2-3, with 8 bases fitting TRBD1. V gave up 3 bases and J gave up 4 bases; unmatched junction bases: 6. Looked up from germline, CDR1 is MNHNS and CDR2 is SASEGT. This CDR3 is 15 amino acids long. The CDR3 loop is CASSEGRGPADTQYF. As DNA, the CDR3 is TGTGCCAGCAGTGAGGGCAGGGGGCCGGCAGATACGCAGTATTTT.

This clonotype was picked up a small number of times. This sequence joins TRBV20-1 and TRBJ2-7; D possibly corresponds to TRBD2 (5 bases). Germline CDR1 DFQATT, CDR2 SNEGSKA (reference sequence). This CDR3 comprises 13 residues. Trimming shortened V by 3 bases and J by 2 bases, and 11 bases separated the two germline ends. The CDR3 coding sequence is TGCAGTGCTAGCCACGGGATCACCTACGAGCAGTACTTC. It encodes CSASHGITYEQYF.

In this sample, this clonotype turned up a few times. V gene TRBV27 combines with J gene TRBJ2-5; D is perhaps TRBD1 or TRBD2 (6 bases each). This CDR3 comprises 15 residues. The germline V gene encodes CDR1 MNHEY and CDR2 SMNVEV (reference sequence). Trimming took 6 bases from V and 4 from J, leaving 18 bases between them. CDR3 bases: TGTGCCAGCAGCCGGGGTCGGGGGCGCGCAGAGACCCAGTACTTC. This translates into CASSRGRGRAETQYF.

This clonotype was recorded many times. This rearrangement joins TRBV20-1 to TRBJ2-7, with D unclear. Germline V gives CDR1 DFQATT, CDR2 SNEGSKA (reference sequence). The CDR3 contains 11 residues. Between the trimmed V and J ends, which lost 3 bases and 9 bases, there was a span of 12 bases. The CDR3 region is CSARPQERQYF. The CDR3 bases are TGCAGTGCTAGGCCCCAGGAAAGGCAGTACTTC.

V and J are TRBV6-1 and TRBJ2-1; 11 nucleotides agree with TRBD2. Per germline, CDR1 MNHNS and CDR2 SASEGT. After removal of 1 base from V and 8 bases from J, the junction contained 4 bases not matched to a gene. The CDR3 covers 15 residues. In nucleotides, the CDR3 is TGTGCCAGCAGTGAAGGGCTAGCGGGAGGCTATGAGCAGTTCTTC. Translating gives CASSEGLAGGYEQFF.

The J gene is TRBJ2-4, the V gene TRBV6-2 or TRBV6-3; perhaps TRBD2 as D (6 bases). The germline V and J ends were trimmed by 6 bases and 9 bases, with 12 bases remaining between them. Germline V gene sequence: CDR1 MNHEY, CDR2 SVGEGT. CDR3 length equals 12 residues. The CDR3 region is CASRPGGGIQYF. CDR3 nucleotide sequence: TGTGCCAGCAGGCCCGGGGGAGGCATTCAGTACTTC.

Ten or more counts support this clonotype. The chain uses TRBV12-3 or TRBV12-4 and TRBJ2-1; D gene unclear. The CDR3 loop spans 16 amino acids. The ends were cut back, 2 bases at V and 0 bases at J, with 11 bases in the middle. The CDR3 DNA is TGTGCCAGCAGTTTACAGGCGGTAAGCTCCTACAATGAGCAGTTCTTC. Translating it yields CASSLQAVSSYNEQFF.

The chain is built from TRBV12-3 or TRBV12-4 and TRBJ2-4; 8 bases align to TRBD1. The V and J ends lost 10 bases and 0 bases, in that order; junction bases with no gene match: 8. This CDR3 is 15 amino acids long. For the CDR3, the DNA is TGTGCCAACCCCGCGACAGGGGAAGCCAAAAACATTCAGTACTTC. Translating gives CANPATGEAKNIQYF.

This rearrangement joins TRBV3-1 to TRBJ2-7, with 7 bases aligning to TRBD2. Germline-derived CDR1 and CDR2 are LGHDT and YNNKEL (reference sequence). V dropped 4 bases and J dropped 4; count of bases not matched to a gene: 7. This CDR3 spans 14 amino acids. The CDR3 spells CASSPRQREYEQYF. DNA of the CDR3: TGTGCCAGCAGCCCTCGGCAGCGGGAATACGAGCAGTACTTC.

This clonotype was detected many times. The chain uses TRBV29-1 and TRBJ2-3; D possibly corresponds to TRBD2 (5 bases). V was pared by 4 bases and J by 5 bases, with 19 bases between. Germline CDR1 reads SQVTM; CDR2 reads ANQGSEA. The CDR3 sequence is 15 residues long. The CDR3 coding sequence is TGCAGCGTTGCCCTGACCGCCCGGGGTAGAGATACGCAGTATTTT. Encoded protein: CSVALTARGRDTQYF.

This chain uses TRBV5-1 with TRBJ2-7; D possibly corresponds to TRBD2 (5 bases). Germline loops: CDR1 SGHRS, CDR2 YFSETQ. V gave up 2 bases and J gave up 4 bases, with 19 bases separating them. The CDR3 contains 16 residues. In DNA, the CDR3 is TGCGCCAGCAGCTTCCAAAGAGGCGGGCAGACTTACGAGCAGTACTTC. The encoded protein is CASSFQRGGQTYEQYF.